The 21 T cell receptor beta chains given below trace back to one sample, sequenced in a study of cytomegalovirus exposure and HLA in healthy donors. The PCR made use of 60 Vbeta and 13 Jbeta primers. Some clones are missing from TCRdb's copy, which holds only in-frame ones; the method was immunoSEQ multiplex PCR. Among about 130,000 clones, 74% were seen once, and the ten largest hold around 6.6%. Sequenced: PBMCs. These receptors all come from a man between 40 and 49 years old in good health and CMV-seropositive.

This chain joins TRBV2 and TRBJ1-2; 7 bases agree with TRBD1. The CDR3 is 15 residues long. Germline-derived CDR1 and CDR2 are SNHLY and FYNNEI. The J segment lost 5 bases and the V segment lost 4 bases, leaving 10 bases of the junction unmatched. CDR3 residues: CASSGDSYAGYGYTF. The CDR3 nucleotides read TGTGCCAGCAGTGGGGACAGCTACGCGGGATATGGCTACACCTTC. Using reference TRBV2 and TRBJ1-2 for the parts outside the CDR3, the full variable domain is EPEVTQTPSHQVTQMGQEVILRCVPISNHLYFYWYRQILGQKVEFLVSFYNNEISEKSEIFDDQFSVERPDGSNFTLKIRSTKLEDSAMYFCASSGDSYAGYGYTFGSGTRLTVV.

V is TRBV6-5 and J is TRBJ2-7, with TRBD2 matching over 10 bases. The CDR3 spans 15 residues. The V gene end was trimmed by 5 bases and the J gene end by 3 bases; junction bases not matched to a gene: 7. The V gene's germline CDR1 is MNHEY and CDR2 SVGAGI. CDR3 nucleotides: TGTGCCAGCAGTGCCGGACTAGCGGTGATCTACGAGCAGTACTTC. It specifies CASSAGLAVIYEQYF.

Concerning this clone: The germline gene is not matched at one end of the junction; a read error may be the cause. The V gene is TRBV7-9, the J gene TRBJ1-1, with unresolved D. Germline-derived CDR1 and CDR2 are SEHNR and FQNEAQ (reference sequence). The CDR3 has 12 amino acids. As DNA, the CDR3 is TGTTCCAGCAGCCCTTCCGGTACTGAAGCTTTCTTT. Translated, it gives CSSSPSGTEAFF.

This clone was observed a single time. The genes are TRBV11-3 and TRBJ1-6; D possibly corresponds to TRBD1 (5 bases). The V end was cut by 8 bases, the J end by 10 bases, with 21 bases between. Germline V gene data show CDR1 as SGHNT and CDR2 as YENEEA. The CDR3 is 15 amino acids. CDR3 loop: CASPPPGGSRSPLHF. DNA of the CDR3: TGTGCCAGCCCTCCTCCCGGGGGGAGTCGGTCACCCCTCCACTTT.

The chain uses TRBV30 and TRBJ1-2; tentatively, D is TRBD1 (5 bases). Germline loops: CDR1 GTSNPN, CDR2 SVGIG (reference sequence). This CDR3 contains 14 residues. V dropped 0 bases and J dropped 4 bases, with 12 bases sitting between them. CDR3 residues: CAWSVGRATYGYTF. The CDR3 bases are TGTGCCTGGAGTGTGGGCAGGGCAACCTATGGCTACACCTTC. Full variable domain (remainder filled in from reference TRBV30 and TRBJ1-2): SQTIHQWPATLVQPVGSPLSLECTVEGTSNPNLYWYRQAAGRGLQLLFYSVGIGQISSEVPQNLSASRPQDRQFILSSKKLLLSDSGFYLCAWSVGRATYGYTFGSGTRLTVV.

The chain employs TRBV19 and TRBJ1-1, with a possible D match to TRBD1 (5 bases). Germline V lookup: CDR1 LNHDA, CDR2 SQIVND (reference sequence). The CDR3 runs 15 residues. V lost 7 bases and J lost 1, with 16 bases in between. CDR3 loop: CASNSPAGRNTEAFF. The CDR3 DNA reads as TGTGCCAGTAACTCCCCGGCGGGACGGAACACTGAAGCTTTCTTT. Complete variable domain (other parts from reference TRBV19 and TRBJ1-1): DGGITQSPKYLFRKEGQNVTLSCEQNLNHDAMYWYRQDPGQGLRLIYYSQIVNDFQKGDIAEGYSVSREKKESFPLTVTSAQKNPTAFYLCASNSPAGRNTEAFFGQGTRLTVV.

CDR3 sequence (DNA): TGCAGCGTCGCCGTCGGGGGGGGTATGACTGAAGCTTTCTTT. Translating it yields CSVAVGGGMTEAFF. The rearrangement uses TRBV29-1 and TRBJ1-1, with D perhaps matching TRBD1 (5 bases). The V end was cut by 6 bases, the J end by 5 bases, with 19 bases between. Germline CDR1 SQVTM, CDR2 ANQGSEA. This CDR3 has 14 residues.

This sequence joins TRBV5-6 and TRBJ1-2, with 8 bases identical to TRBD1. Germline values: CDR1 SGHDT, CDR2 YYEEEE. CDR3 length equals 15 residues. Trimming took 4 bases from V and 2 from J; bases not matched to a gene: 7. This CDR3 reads CASSLRTGRNYGYTF. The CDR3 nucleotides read TGTGCCAGCAGCCTCAGGACAGGGCGAAACTATGGCTACACCTTC. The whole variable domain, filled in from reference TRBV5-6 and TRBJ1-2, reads DAGVTQSPTHLIKTRGQQVTLRCSPKSGHDTVSWYQQALGQGPQFIFQYYEEEERQRGNFPDRFSGHQFPNYSSELNVNALLLGDSALYLCASSLRTGRNYGYTFGSGTRLTVV.

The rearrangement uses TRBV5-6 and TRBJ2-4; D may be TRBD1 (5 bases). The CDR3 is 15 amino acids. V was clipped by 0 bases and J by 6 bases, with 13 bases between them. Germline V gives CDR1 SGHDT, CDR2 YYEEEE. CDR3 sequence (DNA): TGTGCCAGCAGCTTGGGAGTCAGGGTGAGAAACATTCAGTACTTC. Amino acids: CASSLGVRVRNIQYF.

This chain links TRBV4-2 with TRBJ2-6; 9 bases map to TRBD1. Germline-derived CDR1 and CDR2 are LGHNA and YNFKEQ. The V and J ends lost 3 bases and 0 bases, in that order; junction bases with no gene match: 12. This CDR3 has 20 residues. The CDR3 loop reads CASSQGVVGTGLSGANVLTF. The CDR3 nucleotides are TGTGCCAGCAGCCAGGGCGTCGTAGGGACAGGGCTCTCTGGGGCCAACGTCCTGACTTTC.

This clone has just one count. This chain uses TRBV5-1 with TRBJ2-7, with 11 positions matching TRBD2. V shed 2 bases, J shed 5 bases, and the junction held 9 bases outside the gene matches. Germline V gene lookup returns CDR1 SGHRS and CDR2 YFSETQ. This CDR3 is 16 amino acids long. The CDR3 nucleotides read TGCGCCAGCAGCTTAGCTACTAGCGGGAGCGTCGACGAGCAGTACTTC. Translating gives CASSLATSGSVDEQYF.

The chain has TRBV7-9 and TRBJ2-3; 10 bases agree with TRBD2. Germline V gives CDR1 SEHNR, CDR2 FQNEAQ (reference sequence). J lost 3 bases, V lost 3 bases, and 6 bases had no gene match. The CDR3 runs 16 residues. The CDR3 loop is CASSFDIAGGTDTQYF. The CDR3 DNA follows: TGTGCCAGCAGCTTCGATATAGCGGGGGGTACAGATACGCAGTATTTT.

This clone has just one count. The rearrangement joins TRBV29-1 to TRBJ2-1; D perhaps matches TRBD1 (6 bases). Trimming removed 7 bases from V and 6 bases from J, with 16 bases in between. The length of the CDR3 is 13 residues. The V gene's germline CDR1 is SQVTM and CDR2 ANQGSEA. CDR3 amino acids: CSGFTGFLNEQFF. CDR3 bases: TGCAGCGGGTTTACAGGGTTTCTCAATGAGCAGTTCTTC.

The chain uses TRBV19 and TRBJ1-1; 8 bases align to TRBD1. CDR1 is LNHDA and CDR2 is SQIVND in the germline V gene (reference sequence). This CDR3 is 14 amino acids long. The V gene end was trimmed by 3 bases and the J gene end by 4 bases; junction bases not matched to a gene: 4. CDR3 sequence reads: CASSIQGAGTEAFF. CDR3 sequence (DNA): TGTGCCAGTAGTATTCAGGGGGCTGGCACTGAAGCTTTCTTT.

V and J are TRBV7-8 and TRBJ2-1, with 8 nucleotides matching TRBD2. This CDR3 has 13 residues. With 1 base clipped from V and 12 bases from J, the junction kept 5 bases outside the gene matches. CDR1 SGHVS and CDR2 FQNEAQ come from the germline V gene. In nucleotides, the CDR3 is TGTGCCAGCAGCTTAGGTGGCCGGGAGGGGCAGTTCTTC. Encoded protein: CASSLGGREGQFF.

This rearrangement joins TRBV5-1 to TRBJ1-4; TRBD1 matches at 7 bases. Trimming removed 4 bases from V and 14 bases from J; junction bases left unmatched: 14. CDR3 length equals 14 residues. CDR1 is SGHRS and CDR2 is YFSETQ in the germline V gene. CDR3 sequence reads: CASSPRTGPPELFF. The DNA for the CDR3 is TGCGCCAGCAGCCCCCGGACAGGCCCTCCCGAGCTGTTTTTT.

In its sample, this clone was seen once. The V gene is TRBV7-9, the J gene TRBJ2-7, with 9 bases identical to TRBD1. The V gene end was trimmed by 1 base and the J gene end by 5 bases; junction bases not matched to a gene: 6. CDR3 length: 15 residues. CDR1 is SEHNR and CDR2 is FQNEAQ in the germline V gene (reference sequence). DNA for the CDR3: TGTGCCAGCAGCTTAGGGGACAGGGACCTTGACGAGCAGTACTTC. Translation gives CASSLGDRDLDEQYF.

CDR3 sequence (DNA): TGTGCCAGCAGTTTAAGTGGACTTCGCACAGATACGCAGTATTTT. Protein sequence: CASSLSGLRTDTQYF. The chain joins TRBV27 to TRBJ2-3, with D possibly matching TRBD2 (5 bases). The CDR3 is made up of 15 amino acids. With 2 bases removed from V and 1 base from J, the gap between germline ends came to 10 bases. Germline CDR1 is MNHEY and CDR2 is SMNVEV (reference sequence).

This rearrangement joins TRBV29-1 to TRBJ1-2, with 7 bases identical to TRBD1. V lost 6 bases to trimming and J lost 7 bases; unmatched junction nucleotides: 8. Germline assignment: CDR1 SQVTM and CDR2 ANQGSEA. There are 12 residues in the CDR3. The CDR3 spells CSVRMDRSGYTF. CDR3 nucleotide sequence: TGCAGCGTAAGAATGGACAGGAGTGGCTACACCTTC.

CDR3 in amino acids: CASSVGRGYEQYF. CDR3 sequence (DNA): TGTGCCAGCAGTGTCGGCAGGGGCTACGAGCAGTACTTC. The rearrangement uses TRBV27 and TRBJ2-7, with D possibly TRBD1 on 6 matching bases. Germline V gene data show CDR1 as MNHEY and CDR2 as SMNVEV (reference sequence). The germline V and J ends were trimmed by 5 bases and 3 bases, with 11 bases remaining between them. The CDR3 consists of 13 residues.

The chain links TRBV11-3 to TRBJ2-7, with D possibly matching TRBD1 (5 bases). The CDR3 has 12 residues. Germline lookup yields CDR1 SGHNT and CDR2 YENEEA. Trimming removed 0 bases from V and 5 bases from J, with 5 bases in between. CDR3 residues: CASSLEQDEQYF. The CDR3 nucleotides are TGTGCCAGCAGCTTAGAACAGGACGAGCAGTACTTC. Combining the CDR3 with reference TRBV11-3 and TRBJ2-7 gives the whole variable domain EAGVVQSPRYKIIEKKQPVAFWCNPISGHNTLYWYLQNLGQGPELLIRYENEEAVDDSQLPKDRFSAERLKGVDSTLKIQPAELGDSAVYLCASSLEQDEQYFGPGTRLTVT.